The 24 T cell receptor beta chains in this list originate from one sample, sequenced in a study of T cells in Graves' hyperthyroidism and ophthalmopathy. Amplification targeted TCR beta CDR3 regions from RNA transcripts. HTBI primers were used for first-round RT-PCR of the TCR CDR3. TCRdb reprocessed the multiplex PCR reads via MiXCR and lists one record per CDR3 protein. The repertoire holds about 590,000 distinct CDR3 sequences, with 15% to 18% as singletons. Sequencing was done on a sample of blood. All receptors derive from a woman aged 25 to 39 with Graves' hyperthyroidism.

In this sample, this clonotype turned up many times. The rearrangement links TRBV7-2 to TRBJ1-1; a possible D gene is TRBD1 (6 bases). Germline CDR1 SGHTA, CDR2 FQGNSA. This CDR3 comprises 14 residues. V shed 1 base and J shed 5 bases, with 11 bases lying between them. CDR3 DNA sequence: TGTGCCAGCAGCTTAGAGGGGGGGCTTACTGAAGCTTTCTTT. This encodes CASSLEGGLTEAFF.

This clonotype occurred many times. V gene TRBV6-1 combines with J gene TRBJ2-4, with 8 bases aligning to TRBD2. V gave up 6 bases and J gave up 12 bases; unmatched junction bases: 13. The CDR3 is 14 amino acids. Looked up from germline, CDR1 is MNHNS and CDR2 is SASEGT. The CDR3 here is CASRLYDTGGDQYF. CDR3 coding DNA: TGTGCCAGCAGACTATACGATACGGGAGGGGATCAGTACTTC.

This chain connects TRBV12-3 or TRBV12-4 to TRBJ2-2; D is ambiguous. The CDR3 is 15 amino acids. With 6 bases removed from V and 3 bases from J, the gap between germline ends came to 14 bases. The DNA of the CDR3 is TGTGCCAGCAGCCGTATGGTGGTAGACACCGGGGAGCTGTTTTTT. Its translation: CASSRMVVDTGELFF.

The chain is built from TRBV29-1 and TRBJ2-7; tentatively, D is TRBD2 (5 bases). Germline CDR1 is SQVTM and CDR2 is ANQGSEA. V was pared by 5 bases and J by 4 bases, with 12 bases between. CDR3 length equals 12 residues. Written as DNA, the CDR3 is TGCAGCGTTCGGGGTGAGGGATACGAGCAGTACTTC. Translation gives CSVRGEGYEQYF.

This clonotype has just a few counts. The rearrangement links TRBV19 to TRBJ1-1; D remains unclear. V was clipped by 1 base and J by 4 bases, with 13 bases between them. The CDR3 is 15 amino acids. CDR1 and CDR2 from the germline V gene are LNHDA and SQIVND (reference sequence). CDR3 in DNA: TGTGCCAGTAGTATAGGTCGATTGAGAGTCACTGAAGCTTTCTTT. This gives the protein CASSIGRLRVTEAFF. The full variable domain, with the rest looked up from reference TRBV19 and TRBJ1-1, is DGGITQSPKYLFRKEGQNVTLSCEQNLNHDAMYWYRQDPGQGLRLIYYSQIVNDFQKGDIAEGYSVSREKKESFPLTVTSAQKNPTAFYLCASSIGRLRVTEAFFGQGTRLTVV.

The sample holds many counts of this clonotype. The chain recombines TRBV2 with TRBJ1-5; 8 nucleotides match TRBD1. The germline V gene encodes CDR1 SNHLY and CDR2 FYNNEI. The trim removed 8 bases at V and 6 bases at J, leaving 6 bases unmatched. The CDR3 contains 13 residues. CDR3 amino acids: CASEQGARQPQHF. The CDR3 DNA reads TGTGCCAGCGAGCAGGGGGCCCGTCAGCCCCAGCATTTT.

Only one count was recorded for this clonotype. CDR3: CASSQEGTHWNEKLFF. In nucleotides, the CDR3 is TGTGCCAGCAGCCAAGAAGGAACCCATTGGAATGAAAAACTGTTTTTT. The rearrangement joins TRBV4-2 to TRBJ1-4; D is ambiguous. Between the trimmed V and J ends, which lost 0 bases and 5 bases, there was a span of 13 bases. There are 16 residues in the CDR3. Germline CDR1 is LGHNA and CDR2 is YNFKEQ.

The CDR3 nucleotides are TGTGCCAGCAGCCAAGTGGGGTCTGAAGCTTTCTTT. Encoded protein: CASSQVGSEAFF. The J gene is TRBJ1-1, the V gene TRBV14; D gene unclear. V was pared by 1 base and J by 6 bases, with 6 bases between. Germline CDR1 SGHDN, CDR2 FVKESK. CDR3 length equals 12 residues. Based on the CDR3 plus reference TRBV14 and TRBJ1-1, the full variable domain is EAGVTQFPSHSVIEKGQTVTLRCDPISGHDNLYWYRRVMGKEIKFLLHFVKESKQDESGMPNNRFLAERTGGTYSTLKVQPAELEDSGVYFCASSQVGSEAFFGQGTRLTVV.

This clonotype was detected once. The rearrangement joins TRBV6-2 or TRBV6-3 to TRBJ2-1; maybe TRBD2 (6 bases). The CDR3 runs 16 residues. CDR1 and CDR2 (germline): MNHEY, SVGEGT. V was trimmed by 1 base and J by 3 bases, leaving 13 bases between them. The CDR3 DNA follows: TGTGCCAGCAGTTACTTCGGAGGGAGTGGCTACAATGAGCAGTTCTTC. This codes for CASSYFGGSGYNEQFF.

This clonotype has just a few counts. V is TRBV6-1 and J is TRBJ2-1, with 13 positions matching TRBD2. The CDR3 has 20 amino acids. Germline V CDR1 and CDR2: MNHNS, SASEGT. V shed 5 bases, J shed 8 bases, and the junction held 21 bases outside the gene matches. CDR3 DNA sequence: TGTGCCAGCAGTCTAAGACGAACTAGCGGGAGGGGCCCGACGTTCGATGAGCAGTTCTTC. The encoded protein is CASSLRRTSGRGPTFDEQFF.

A few counts support this clonotype. At one end the junction does not follow the germline gene, possibly because of a read error. The V gene is TRBV12-3 or TRBV12-4, the J gene TRBJ2-3; D may be TRBD1 (5 bases). CDR3 length: 12 amino acids. In nucleotides, the CDR3 is TGTACCAGCGAAGGGGAACGGGATACGCAGTATTTT. It encodes CTSEGERDTQYF.

This clonotype occurred many times. The rearrangement uses TRBV18 and TRBJ1-4, with D possibly TRBD1 on 5 matching bases. Per germline, CDR1 KGHSH and CDR2 LQKENI. The V gene lost 6 bases and the J gene lost 0 bases, with 8 bases spanning the gap. The CDR3 extends over 14 amino acids. The CDR3 reads CASSTGATNEKLFF. DNA of the CDR3: TGTGCCAGCTCCACAGGAGCAACTAATGAAAAACTGTTTTTT.

This clonotype has ten or more counts. The V and J genes are TRBV24-1 and TRBJ2-1; D unresolved. The CDR3 is made up of 12 amino acids. The V and J ends lost 10 bases and 0 bases respectively, with 6 bases between them. Germline lookup yields CDR1 KGHDR and CDR2 SFDVKD. The CDR3: CATKDSYNEQFF. DNA of the CDR3: TGTGCCACTAAGGACTCCTACAATGAGCAGTTCTTC.

The chain employs TRBV29-1 and TRBJ1-1; D remains ambiguous. Trimming stripped 3 bases from V and 5 bases from J, with 22 bases between. The germline gives CDR1 SQVTM, CDR2 ANQGSEA. This CDR3 has 16 amino acids. The CDR3 DNA reads TGCAGCGTTGAGAGTCAGCACCCCTGGACGGGGACTGAAGCTTTCTTT. Its protein product is CSVESQHPWTGTEAFF.

This clonotype was counted many times. The chain uses TRBV12-3 or TRBV12-4 and TRBJ2-1; a possible D gene is TRBD1 (5 bases). There are 13 residues in the CDR3. V was trimmed by 1 base and J by 8 bases, leaving 9 bases between them. CDR3 DNA sequence: TGTGCCAGCAGTTTAGAGGGGTTCCATGAGCAGTTCTTC. Translated, it gives CASSLEGFHEQFF.

The chain links TRBV4-1 to TRBJ2-3, with 10 bases aligning to TRBD2. Germline trimming cut 3 bases from V and 4 bases from J; bases unmatched to any gene: 4. The V gene's germline CDR1 is MGHRA and CDR2 YSYEKL. This CDR3 is built from 15 residues. The CDR3 bases are TGCGCCAGCAGCCAGCAAGGACTAGCGGCAGATACGCAGTATTTT. Protein: CASSQQGLAADTQYF.

The chain recombines TRBV9 with TRBJ2-3, with TRBD2 as a possible D gene (6 bases). The CDR3 has 15 residues. Looked up from germline, CDR1 is SGDLS and CDR2 is YYNGEE. Trimming left V 1 base short and J 1 base short, with 10 bases between. The CDR3 here is CASSVYSSGTDTQYF. The CDR3 DNA follows: TGTGCCAGCAGCGTATATTCTAGCGGCACAGATACGCAGTATTTT. Complete variable domain (other parts from reference TRBV9 and TRBJ2-3): DSGVTQTPKHLITATGQRVTLRCSPRSGDLSVYWYQQSLDQGLQFLIQYYNGEERAKGNILERFSAQQFPDLHSELNLSSLELGDSALYFCASSVYSSGTDTQYFGPGTRLTVL.

The chain links TRBV20-1 to TRBJ2-7; D not resolved. V gave up 0 bases and J gave up 2 bases, with 11 bases separating them. Germline CDR1 is DFQATT and CDR2 is SNEGSKA (reference sequence). The CDR3 has 14 residues. This CDR3 is CSAREVAQPYEQYF. The CDR3 coding sequence is TGCAGTGCTAGAGAAGTAGCACAGCCCTACGAGCAGTACTTC.

The table lists this clonotype with a few counts. DNA of the CDR3: TGCAGTGCTAGACCCTCCCCCCCCTCCGGAGTGCAGTTCTTC. Protein sequence: CSARPSPPSGVQFF. This sequence joins TRBV20-1 and TRBJ2-1; D remains ambiguous. Trimming took off 2 bases at V and 12 bases at J, with 20 bases between the two ends. This CDR3 comprises 14 residues. From germline, CDR1 is DFQATT and CDR2 SNEGSKA (reference sequence).

This clonotype was seen repeatedly, ten times or more. The gene calls are TRBV20-1 and TRBJ1-4, with D uncertain. CDR1 is DFQATT and CDR2 is SNEGSKA in the germline V gene (reference sequence). The CDR3 is 17 residues long. V lost 0 bases, J lost 4 bases, and 18 bases lay in between. CDR3 coding DNA: TGCAGTGCTAGAGATTTTTTTGGACGAGACGGTAATGAAAAACTGTTTTTT. Protein product: CSARDFFGRDGNEKLFF.

The CDR3 nucleotides read TGTGCCAGCACCAACCTATGGGCAGGAGATGGCTACACCTTC. Amino acid sequence: CASTNLWAGDGYTF. The chain is built from TRBV12-3 or TRBV12-4 and TRBJ1-2; D not certain. This CDR3 spans 14 amino acids. Trimming cost V 7 bases and J 6 bases, with 18 bases left between them.

This clonotype showed up many times. The chain employs TRBV5-5 and TRBJ2-1; unclear D gene. The CDR3 loop spans 16 amino acids. Germline V CDR1 and CDR2: SGHKS, YYEKEE (reference sequence). V lost 1 base to trimming and J lost 0 bases, with 11 bases between them. The CDR3 sequence is CASSLTPSPSYNEQFF. The CDR3, as DNA: TGTGCCAGCAGCTTGACCCCTAGTCCCTCCTACAATGAGCAGTTCTTC.

In this sample, this clonotype turned up many times. The J gene is TRBJ2-3, the V gene TRBV7-2; 13 positions match TRBD2. V shed 5 bases and J 4 bases; nucleotides not matched to a gene: 6. The CDR3 is made up of 16 amino acids. The V gene's germline CDR1 is SGHTA and CDR2 FQGNSA. CDR3 sequence: CASSVLLAGGSDTQYF. Here the CDR3 DNA reads TGTGCCAGCAGCGTACTACTAGCGGGAGGGTCAGATACGCAGTATTTT. The full variable domain, completed using reference TRBV7-2 and TRBJ2-3, is GAGVSQSPSNKVTEKGKDVELRCDPISGHTALYWYRQSLGQGLEFLIYFQGNSAPDKSGLPSDRFSAERTGGSVSTLTIQRTQQEDSAVYLCASSVLLAGGSDTQYFGPGTRLTVL.

This clonotype was picked up many times. The chain is built from TRBV6-2 or TRBV6-3 and TRBJ2-3; D may be TRBD1 (6 bases). This CDR3 comprises 14 residues. V dropped 8 bases and J dropped 9 bases, with 21 bases sitting between them. Per germline, CDR1 MNHEY and CDR2 SVGEGT. The CDR3 DNA sequence: TGTGCCAGCCAACGGGACATCATCGTAGGGACGCAGTATTTT. Translating gives CASQRDIIVGTQYF.